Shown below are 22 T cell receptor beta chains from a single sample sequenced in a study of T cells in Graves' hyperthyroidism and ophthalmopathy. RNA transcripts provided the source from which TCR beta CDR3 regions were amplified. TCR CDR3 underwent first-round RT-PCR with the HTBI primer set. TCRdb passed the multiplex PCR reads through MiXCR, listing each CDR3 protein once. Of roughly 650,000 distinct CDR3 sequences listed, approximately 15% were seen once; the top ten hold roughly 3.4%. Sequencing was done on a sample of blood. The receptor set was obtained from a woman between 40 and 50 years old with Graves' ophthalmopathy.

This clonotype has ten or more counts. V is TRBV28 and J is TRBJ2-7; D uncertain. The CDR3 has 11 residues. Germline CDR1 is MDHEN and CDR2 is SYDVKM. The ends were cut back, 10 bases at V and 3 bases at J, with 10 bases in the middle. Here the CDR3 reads CAIVGDYEQYF. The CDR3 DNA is TGTGCCATCGTTGGGGACTACGAGCAGTACTTC.

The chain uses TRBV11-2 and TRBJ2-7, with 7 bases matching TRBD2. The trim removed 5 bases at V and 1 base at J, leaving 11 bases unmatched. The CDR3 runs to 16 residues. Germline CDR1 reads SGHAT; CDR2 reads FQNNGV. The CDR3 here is CASSPGEGIISYEQYF. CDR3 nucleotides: TGTGCCAGCAGCCCTGGGGAGGGGATCATATCCTACGAGCAGTACTTC. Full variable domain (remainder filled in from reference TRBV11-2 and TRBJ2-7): EAGVAQSPRYKIIEKRQSVAFWCNPISGHATLYWYQQILGQGPKLLIQFQNNGVVDDSQLPKDRFSAERLKGVDSTLKIQPAKLEDSAVYLCASSPGEGIISYEQYFGPGTRLTVT.

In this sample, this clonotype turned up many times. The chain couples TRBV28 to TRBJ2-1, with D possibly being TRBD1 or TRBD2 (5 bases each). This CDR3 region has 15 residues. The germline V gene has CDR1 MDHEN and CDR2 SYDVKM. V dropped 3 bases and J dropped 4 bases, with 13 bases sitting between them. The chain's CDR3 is CASSLRGRRYNEQFF. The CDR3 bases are TGTGCCAGCAGTTTGAGGGGACGAAGGTACAATGAGCAGTTCTTC.

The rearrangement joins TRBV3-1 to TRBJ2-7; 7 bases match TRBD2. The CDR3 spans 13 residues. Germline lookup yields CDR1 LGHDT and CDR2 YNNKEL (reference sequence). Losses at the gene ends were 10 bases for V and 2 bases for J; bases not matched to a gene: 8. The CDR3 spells CATQASGTYEQYF. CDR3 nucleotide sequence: TGTGCCACCCAAGCTAGCGGAACCTACGAGCAGTACTTC.

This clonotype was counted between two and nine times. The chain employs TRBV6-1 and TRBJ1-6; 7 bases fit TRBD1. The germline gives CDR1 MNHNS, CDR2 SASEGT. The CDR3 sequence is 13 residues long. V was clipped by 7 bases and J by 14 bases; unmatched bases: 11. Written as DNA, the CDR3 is TGTGCCAGCACCATGACAGGGACTTCTGCCCTCCACTTT. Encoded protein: CASTMTGTSALHF.

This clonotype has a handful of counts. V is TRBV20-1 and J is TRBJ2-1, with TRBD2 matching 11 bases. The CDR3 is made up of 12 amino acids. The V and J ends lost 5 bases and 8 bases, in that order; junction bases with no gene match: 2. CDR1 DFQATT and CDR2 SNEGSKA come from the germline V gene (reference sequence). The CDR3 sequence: CSAPGLADEQFF. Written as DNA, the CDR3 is TGCAGTGCTCCGGGACTAGCGGATGAGCAGTTCTTC.

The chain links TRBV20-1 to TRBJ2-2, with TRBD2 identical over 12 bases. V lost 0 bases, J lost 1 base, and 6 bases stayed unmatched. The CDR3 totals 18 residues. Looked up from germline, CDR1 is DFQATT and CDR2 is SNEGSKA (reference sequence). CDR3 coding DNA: TGCAGTGCTAGAGACCCGACTAGCGGGGGCGTGAACACCGGGGAGCTGTTTTTT. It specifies CSARDPTSGGVNTGELFF.

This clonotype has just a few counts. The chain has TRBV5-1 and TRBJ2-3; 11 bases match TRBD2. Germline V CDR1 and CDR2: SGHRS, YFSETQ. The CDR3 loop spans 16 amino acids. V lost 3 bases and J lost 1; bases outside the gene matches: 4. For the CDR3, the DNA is TGCGCCAGCAGCTATCTAGCGGGAGGAGGCACAGATACGCAGTATTTT. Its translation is CASSYLAGGGTDTQYF.

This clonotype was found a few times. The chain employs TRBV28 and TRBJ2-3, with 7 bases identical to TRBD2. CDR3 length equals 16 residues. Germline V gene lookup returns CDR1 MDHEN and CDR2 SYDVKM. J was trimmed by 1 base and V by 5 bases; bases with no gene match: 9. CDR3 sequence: CASSEDAGRGTDTQYF. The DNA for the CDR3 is TGTGCCAGCAGTGAGGATGCGGGGAGGGGCACAGATACGCAGTATTTT.

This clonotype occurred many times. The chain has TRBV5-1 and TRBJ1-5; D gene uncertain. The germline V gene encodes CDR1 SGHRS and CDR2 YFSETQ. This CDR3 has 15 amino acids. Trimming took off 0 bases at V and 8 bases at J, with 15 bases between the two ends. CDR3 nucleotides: TGCGCCAGCAGCTTGGGCAGTCGGAGCGCGGAGCCCCAGCATTTT. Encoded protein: CASSLGSRSAEPQHF.

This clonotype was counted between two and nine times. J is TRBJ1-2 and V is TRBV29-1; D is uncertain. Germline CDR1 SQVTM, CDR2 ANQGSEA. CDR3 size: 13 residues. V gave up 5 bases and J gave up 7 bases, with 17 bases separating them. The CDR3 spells CSVPTGALSGYTF. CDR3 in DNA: TGCAGCGTTCCGACCGGAGCCTTAAGTGGCTACACCTTC.

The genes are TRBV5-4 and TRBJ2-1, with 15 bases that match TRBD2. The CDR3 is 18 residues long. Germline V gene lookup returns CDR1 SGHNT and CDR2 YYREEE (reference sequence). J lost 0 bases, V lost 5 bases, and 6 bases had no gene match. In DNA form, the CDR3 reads TGTGCCAGCAGTCGGACTAGCGGGGGGGCGATCTCCTACAATGAGCAGTTCTTC. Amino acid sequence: CASSRTSGGAISYNEQFF.

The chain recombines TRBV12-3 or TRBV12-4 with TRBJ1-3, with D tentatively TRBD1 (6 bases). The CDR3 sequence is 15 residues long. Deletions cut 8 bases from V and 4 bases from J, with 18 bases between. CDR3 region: CASSRGIILGNTIYF. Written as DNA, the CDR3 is TGTGCCAGCTCGAGGGGGATTATTTTGGGAAACACCATATATTTT.

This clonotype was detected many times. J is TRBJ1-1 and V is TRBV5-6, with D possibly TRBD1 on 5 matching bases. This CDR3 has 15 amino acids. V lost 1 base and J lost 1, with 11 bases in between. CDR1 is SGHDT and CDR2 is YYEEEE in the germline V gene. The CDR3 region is CASSLRAGWNTEAFF. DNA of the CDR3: TGTGCCAGCAGCTTGCGGGCAGGGTGGAACACTGAAGCTTTCTTT.

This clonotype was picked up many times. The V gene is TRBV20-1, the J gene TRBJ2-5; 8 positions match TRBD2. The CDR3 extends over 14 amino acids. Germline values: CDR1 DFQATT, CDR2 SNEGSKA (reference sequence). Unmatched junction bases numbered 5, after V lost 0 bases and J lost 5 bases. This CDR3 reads CSARDGGLEETQYF. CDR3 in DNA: TGCAGTGCTAGAGATGGGGGACTAGAGGAGACCCAGTACTTC.

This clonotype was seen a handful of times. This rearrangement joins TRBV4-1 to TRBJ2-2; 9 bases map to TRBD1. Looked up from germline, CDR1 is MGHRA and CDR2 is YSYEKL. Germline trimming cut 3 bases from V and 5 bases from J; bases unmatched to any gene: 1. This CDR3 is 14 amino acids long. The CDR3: CASSHGTGTGELFF. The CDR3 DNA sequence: TGCGCCAGCAGCCACGGGACAGGGACCGGGGAGCTGTTTTTT.

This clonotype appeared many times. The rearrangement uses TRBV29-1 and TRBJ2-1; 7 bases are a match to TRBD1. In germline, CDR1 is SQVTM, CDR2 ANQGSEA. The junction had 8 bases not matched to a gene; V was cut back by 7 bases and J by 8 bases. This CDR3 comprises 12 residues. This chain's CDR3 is CSAQGSKDEQFF. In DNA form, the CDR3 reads TGCAGCGCACAGGGGTCGAAGGATGAGCAGTTCTTC.

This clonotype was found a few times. CDR3 nucleotides: TGTGCCAGCAGCCCCCGGGCGGTCTACGAGCAGTACTTC. This sequence encodes CASSPRAVYEQYF. The rearrangement uses TRBV7-2 and TRBJ2-7; no reliable D call. The CDR3 consists of 13 residues. Germline CDR1 is SGHTA and CDR2 is FQGNSA. Trimming removed 5 bases at V and 3 bases at J, with 11 bases between.

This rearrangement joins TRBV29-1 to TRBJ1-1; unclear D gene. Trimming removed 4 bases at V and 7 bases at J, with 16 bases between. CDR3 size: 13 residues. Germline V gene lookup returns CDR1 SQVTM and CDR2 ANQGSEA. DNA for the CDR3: TGCAGCGTTGGCCGAGTCACTGAACTTGAAGCTTTCTTT. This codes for CSVGRVTELEAFF.

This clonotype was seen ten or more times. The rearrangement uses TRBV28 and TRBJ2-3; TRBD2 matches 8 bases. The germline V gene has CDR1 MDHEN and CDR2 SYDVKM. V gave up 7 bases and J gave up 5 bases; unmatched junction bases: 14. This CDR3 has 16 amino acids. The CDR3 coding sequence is TGTGCCAGCATCCTCGGGAGCGGGGGTGGGATAGATACGCAGTATTTT. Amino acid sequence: CASILGSGGGIDTQYF.

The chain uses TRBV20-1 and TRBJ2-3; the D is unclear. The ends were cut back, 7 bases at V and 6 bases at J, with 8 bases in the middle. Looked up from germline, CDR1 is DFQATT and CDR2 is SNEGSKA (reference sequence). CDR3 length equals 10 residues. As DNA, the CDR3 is TGCAGTGGGGTGGCGGATACGCAGTATTTT. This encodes CSGVADTQYF.

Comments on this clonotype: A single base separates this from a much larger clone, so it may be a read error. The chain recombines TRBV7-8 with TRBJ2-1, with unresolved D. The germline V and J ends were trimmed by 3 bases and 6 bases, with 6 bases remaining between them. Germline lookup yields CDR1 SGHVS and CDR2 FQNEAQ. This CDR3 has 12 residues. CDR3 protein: CASSFGSNEQFF. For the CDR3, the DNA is TGTGCCAGCAGCTTCGGTAGCAATGAGCAGTTCTTC.